These 5 T cell receptor beta chains were all obtained from the same sample, sequenced in a study of blood T cell repertoires in COVID-19. Profiling relied on immunoSEQ multiplex PCR, and the TCRdb table lists in-frame clones only, not all of them. The sample has around 87,000 clones, roughly 79% seen once; the top ten hold just under 10%. Material for sequencing was peripheral blood. The receptors here all came from an elderly woman with acute or convalescent COVID-19.

The genes are TRBV6-6 and TRBJ1-5; D unclear. The germline V and J ends were trimmed by 11 bases and 4 bases, with 15 bases remaining between them. Germline-derived CDR1 and CDR2 are MNHNY and SVGAGI (reference sequence). The CDR3 runs 13 residues. CDR3 coding DNA: TGTGCCTCCTCGCTCCCGGGGAATCAGCCCCAGCATTTT. The encoded protein is CASSLPGNQPQHF.

This chain joins TRBV27 and TRBJ1-2; D perhaps matches TRBD1 (6 bases). The CDR3 sequence is 16 residues long. V lost 5 bases, J lost 4 bases, and 20 bases lay in between. The germline V gene has CDR1 MNHEY and CDR2 SMNVEV (reference sequence). In DNA, the CDR3 is TGTGCCAGCAGTAAAGCGACAGGTATGGCAGTCTATGGCTACACCTTC. Amino acid sequence: CASSKATGMAVYGYTF.

The chain carries TRBV6-5 and TRBJ2-6; 9 bases are shared with TRBD1. The CDR3 extends over 16 amino acids. Germline assignment: CDR1 MNHEY and CDR2 SVGAGI. With V trimmed by 6 bases and J by 2 bases, 5 bases remained unmatched. For the CDR3, the DNA is TGTGCCAGCAGGTACCGACAGGGGGCTGGGGCCAACGTCCTGACTTTC. This encodes CASRYRQGAGANVLTF.

CDR3 amino acids: CASRNPGQGSYEQYF. The CDR3 bases are TGTGCCAGCAGGAATCCGGGACAGGGCTCCTACGAGCAGTACTTC. This chain uses TRBV19 with TRBJ2-7; 9 nucleotides agree with TRBD1. Germline V gene data show CDR1 as LNHDA and CDR2 as SQIVND (reference sequence). The V and J ends lost 9 bases and 0 bases, in that order; junction bases with no gene match: 9. This CDR3 comprises 15 residues.

The chain employs TRBV4-1 and TRBJ1-2, with D tentatively TRBD1 (6 bases). The CDR3 runs 13 residues. Trimming pared 3 bases from V and 5 bases from J, leaving 10 bases between. The germline V gene has CDR1 MGHRA and CDR2 YSYEKL. DNA for the CDR3: TGCGCCAGCAGCCAGGACGGGACATATGGCTACACCTTC. Its protein product is CASSQDGTYGYTF.